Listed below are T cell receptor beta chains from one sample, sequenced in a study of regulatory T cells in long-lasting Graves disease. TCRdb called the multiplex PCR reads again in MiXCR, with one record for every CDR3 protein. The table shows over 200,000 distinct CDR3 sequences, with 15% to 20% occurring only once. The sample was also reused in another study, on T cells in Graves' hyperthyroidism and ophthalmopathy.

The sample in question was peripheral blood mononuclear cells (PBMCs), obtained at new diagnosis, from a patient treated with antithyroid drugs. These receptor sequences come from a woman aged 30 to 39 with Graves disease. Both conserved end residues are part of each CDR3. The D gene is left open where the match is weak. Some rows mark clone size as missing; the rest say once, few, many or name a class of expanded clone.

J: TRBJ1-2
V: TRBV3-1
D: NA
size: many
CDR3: CASSQEGSRRVRDYGYTF
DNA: TGTGCCAGCAGCCAGGAGGGGAGCCGGCGGGTTCGCGACTATGGCTACACCTTC

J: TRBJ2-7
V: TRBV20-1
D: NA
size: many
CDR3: CSARDRGYSYEQYF
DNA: TGCAGTGCTAGAGATCGTGGCTACTCCTACGAGCAGTACTTC

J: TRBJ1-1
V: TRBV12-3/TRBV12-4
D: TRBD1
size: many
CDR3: CASSATGVMNTEAFF
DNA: TGTGCCAGCAGTGCGACAGGGGTTATGAACACTGAAGCTTTCTTT

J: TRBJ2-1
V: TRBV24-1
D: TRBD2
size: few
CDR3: CATSDRTSGGAVTNYNEQFF
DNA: TGTGCCACCAGTGATAGAACTAGCGGGGGGGCGGTCACTAACTACAATGAGCAGTTCTTC

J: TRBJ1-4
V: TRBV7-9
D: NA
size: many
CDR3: CASEREYGLGKLFF
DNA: TGTGCCAGCGAACGGGAGTATGGGCTTGGAAAACTGTTTTTT

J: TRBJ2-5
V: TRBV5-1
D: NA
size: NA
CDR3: CASSLETAETQYF
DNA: TGCGCCAGCAGCCTGGAGACGGCCGAGACCCAGTACTTC

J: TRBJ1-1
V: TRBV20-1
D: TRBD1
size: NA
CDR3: CSAGQGLNTEAFF
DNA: TGCAGTGCGGGACAGGGGTTGAACACTGAAGCTTTCTTT

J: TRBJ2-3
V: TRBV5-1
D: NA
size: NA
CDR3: CASSQGSPSTDTQYF
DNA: TGTGCCAGCAGCCAGGGCAGTCCCAGCACAGATACGCAGTATTTT

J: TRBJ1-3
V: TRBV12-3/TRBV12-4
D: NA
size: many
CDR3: CATPVGNTIYF
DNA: TGTGCCACCCCTGTGGGAAACACCATATATTTT

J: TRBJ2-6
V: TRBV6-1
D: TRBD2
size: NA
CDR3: CASSSRGRERGLLSGANVLTF
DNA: TGTGCCAGCAGTAGCCGGGGGCGGGAGCGGGGGCTCCTCTCTGGGGCCAACGTCCTGACTTTC

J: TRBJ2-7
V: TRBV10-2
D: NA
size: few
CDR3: CASSVGYEQYF
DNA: TGCGCCAGCAGTGTTGGCTACGAGCAGTACTTC

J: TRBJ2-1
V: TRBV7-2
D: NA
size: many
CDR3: CASSLTGYNEQFF
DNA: TGTGCCAGCAGCTTAACGGGATACAATGAGCAGTTCTTC

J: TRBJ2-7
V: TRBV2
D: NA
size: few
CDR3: CASSEAVPNEQYF
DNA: TGTGCCAGCAGTGAGGCAGTGCCTAACGAGCAGTACTTC

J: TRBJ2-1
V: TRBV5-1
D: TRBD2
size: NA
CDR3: CASSFGGGGNNEQFF
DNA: TGCGCCAGCAGCTTCGGCGGGGGGGGTAACAATGAGCAGTTCTTC

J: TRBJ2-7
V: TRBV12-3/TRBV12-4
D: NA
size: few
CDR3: CASRPRTSLGQYF
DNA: TGTGCCAGCAGGCCGAGAACTAGTCTAGGGCAGTACTTC

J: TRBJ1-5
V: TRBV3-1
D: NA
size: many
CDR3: CASSQGGASRPQHF
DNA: TGTGCCAGCAGCCAAGGGGGGGCTTCCCGGCCCCAGCATTTT

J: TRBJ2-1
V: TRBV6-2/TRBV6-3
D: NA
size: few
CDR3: CASSSSNGGNEQFF
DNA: TGTGCCAGCAGTTCGTCCAACGGGGGTAATGAGCAGTTCTTC

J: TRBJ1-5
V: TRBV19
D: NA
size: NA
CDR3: CASTSNPGNRNQPQHF
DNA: TGTGCCAGTACTTCTAACCCGGGGAATCGCAATCAGCCCCAGCATTTT

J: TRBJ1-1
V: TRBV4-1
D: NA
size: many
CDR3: CASSRTRGNTEAFF
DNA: TGCGCCAGCAGCCGGACCAGGGGGAACACTGAAGCTTTCTTT

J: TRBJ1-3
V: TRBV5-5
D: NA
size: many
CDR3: CASTNPGSAGNTIYF
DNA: TGTGCCAGCACCAACCCGGGGTCGGCTGGAAACACCATATATTTT

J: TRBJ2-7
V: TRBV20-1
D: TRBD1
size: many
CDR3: CSARFATGAGEQYF
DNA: TGCAGTGCTAGATTCGCGACAGGGGCGGGCGAGCAGTACTTC

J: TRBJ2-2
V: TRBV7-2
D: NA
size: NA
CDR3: CASSSGLAGELFF
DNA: TGTGCCAGCAGTTCAGGGTTGGCCGGGGAGCTGTTTTTT

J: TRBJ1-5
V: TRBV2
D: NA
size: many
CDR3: CASRRRVASNQPQHF
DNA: TGTGCCAGCAGGAGGCGGGTGGCGAGCAATCAGCCCCAGCATTTT

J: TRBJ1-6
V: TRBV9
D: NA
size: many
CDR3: CASSPTGGDSPLHF
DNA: TGTGCCAGCAGCCCAACGGGAGGGGACTCACCCCTCCACTTT

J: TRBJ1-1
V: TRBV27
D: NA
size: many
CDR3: CASSLFWNTEAFF
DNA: TGTGCCAGCAGTTTATTCTGGAACACTGAAGCTTTCTTT

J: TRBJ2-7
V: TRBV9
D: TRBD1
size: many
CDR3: CASSRDRGEQYF
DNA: TGTGCCAGCAGCAGGGACAGGGGCGAGCAGTACTTC

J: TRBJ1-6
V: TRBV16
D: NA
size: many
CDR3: CASSPEIDSPLHF
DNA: TGTGCCAGCAGCCCTGAGATAGATTCACCCCTCCACTTT

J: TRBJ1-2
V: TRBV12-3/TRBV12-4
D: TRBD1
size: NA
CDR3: CASSRDSLSGYTF
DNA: TGTGCCAGCTCCCGGGACAGTTTGAGTGGCTACACCTTC

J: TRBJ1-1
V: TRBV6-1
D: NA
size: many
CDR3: CASSQTRWGNEAFF
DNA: TGTGCCAGCAGCCAAACAAGGTGGGGGAATGAAGCTTTCTTT

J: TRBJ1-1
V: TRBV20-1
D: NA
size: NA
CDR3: CSDAPTGSRTEAFF
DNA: TGCAGTGACGCACCCACAGGGAGTCGAACTGAAGCTTTCTTT

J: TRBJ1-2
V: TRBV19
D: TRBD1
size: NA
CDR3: CASSIETGTYYGYTF
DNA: TGTGCCAGTAGTATAGAGACAGGGACCTACTATGGCTACACCTTC

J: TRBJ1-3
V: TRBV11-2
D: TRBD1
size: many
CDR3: CASTLTGTGRGNTIYF
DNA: TGTGCCAGCACCTTAACCGGGACAGGGCGCGGAAACACCATATATTTT

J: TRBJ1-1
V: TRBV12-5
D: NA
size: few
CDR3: CASGSLVSRQQSTEAFF
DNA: TGTGCTAGTGGTTCGCTTGTTTCGAGGCAGCAGAGCACTGAGGCTTTCTTT

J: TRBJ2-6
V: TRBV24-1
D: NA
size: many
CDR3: CATSDGALSGANVLTF
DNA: TGTGCCACCAGTGACGGGGCCCTCTCTGGGGCCAACGTCCTGACTTTC

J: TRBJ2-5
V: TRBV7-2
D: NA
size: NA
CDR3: CASSKSPGKGQETQYF
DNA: TGTGCCAGCAGCAAAAGTCCCGGGAAGGGTCAAGAGACCCAGTACTTC

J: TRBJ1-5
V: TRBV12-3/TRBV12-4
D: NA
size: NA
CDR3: CASRGGGLGNQPQHF
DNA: TGTGCCAGCCGAGGCGGGGGCCTAGGCAATCAGCCCCAGCATTTT

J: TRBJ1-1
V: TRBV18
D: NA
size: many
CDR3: CASSLHIKPGLNTEAFF
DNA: TGTGCCAGCTCCCTACATATCAAGCCAGGGTTGAACACTGAAGCTTTCTTT

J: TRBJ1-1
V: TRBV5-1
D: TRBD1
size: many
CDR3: CASSFITTGADTEAFF
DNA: TGCGCCAGCAGCTTTATAACGACAGGGGCGGACACTGAAGCTTTCTTT

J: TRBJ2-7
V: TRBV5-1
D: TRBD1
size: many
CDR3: CASSSTGGSLSISYEQYF
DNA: TGCGCCAGCAGCTCGACAGGGGGCAGCCTCTCTATCTCCTACGAGCAGTACTTC

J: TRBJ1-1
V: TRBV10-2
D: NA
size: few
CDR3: CASEDMNTEAFF
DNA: TGCGCCAGTGAGGACATGAACACTGAAGCTTTCTTT

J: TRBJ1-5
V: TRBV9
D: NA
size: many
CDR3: CASSVGQGPQPQHF
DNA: TGTGCCAGCAGCGTAGGTCAGGGCCCACAACCCCAGCATTTT

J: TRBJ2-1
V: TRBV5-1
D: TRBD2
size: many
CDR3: CASTPASGAYNEQFF
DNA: TGCGCCAGCACCCCAGCTAGCGGGGCATACAATGAGCAGTTCTTC

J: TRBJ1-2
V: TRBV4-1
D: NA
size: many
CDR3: CASSQDSGGYYGYTF
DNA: TGCGCCAGCAGCCAAGATAGCGGAGGGTACTATGGCTACACCTTC

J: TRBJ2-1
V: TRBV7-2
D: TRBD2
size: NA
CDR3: CASSSTSGGPYEQFF
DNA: TGTGCCAGCAGCTCTACTAGCGGGGGGCCTTATGAGCAGTTCTTC

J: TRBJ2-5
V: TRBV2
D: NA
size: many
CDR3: CASIRQETQYF
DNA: TGTGCCAGCATTAGGCAAGAGACCCAGTACTTC

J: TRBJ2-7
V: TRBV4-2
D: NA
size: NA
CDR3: CASGQDLVGGHNEQYF
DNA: TGTGCCAGCGGCCAAGATCTTGTCGGGGGCCATAACGAGCAGTACTTC

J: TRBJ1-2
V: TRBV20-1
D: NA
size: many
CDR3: CSAKGGGANYGYTF
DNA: TGCAGTGCTAAAGGAGGGGGGGCCAACTATGGCTACACCTTC

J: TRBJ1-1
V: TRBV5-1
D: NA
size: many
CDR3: CASSFAHTEAREAFF
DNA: TGCGCCAGCAGCTTCGCCCATACAGAGGCGAGAGAAGCTTTCTTT

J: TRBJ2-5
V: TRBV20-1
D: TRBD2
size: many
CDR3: CSARVIAGGDFVETQYF
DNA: TGCAGTGCTAGAGTGATAGCGGGGGGGGATTTTGTTGAGACCCAGTACTTC

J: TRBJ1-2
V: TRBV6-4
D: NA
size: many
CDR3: CASSDRPNYGYTF
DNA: TGTGCCAGCAGTGACCGCCCTAACTATGGCTACACCTTC

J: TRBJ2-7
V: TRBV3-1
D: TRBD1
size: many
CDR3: CASSQPGQGYEQYF
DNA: TGTGCCAGCAGCCAACCGGGACAGGGTTACGAGCAGTACTTC

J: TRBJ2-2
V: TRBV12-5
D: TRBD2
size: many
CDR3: CASGSLAGGLSSGELFF
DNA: TGTGCTAGTGGTTCCTTAGCGGGGGGACTCTCAAGCGGGGAGCTGTTTTTT

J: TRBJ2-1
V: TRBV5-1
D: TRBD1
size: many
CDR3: CASSLGRGRNGGDEQFF
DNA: TGCGCCAGCAGCTTGGGCAGGGGGCGTAATGGTGGCGATGAGCAGTTCTTC

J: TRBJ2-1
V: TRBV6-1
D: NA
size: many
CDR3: CASSEGQTHVGHEQFF
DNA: TGTGCCAGCAGTGAAGGACAGACCCACGTCGGGCATGAGCAGTTCTTC